These T cell receptor beta chains were read from a single sample in a study of T cells in Graves' hyperthyroidism and ophthalmopathy. TCRdb redid the calling of the multiplex PCR reads with MiXCR, one entry per CDR3 protein. The sample has approximately 200,000 distinct CDR3 sequences; around 18% are singletons. Sequenced sample: blood. The receptors originated from a middle-aged man with Graves' hyperthyroidism. The CDR3 runs from the conserved cysteine through the conserved F or W. A D gene is named only where the DNA matches it firmly. Not every row has a clone size; where given, it reads once, few, many or a size class.

clone_size | j_call | d_call | v_call | cdr3_aa | cdr3_nt
many | TRBJ1-4 | TRBD1 | TRBV5-1 | CASSFGTGGTTGLFF | TGCGCCAGCAGCTTCGGGACAGGGGGCACAACAGGACTGTTTTTT
- | TRBJ1-1 | - | TRBV13 | CASSLSPRANEAFF | TGTGCCAGCAGCTTATCCCCCAGGGCGAATGAAGCTTTCTTT
many | TRBJ1-1 | TRBD1 | TRBV2 | CASSEGRGRTEAFF | TGTGCCAGCAGTGAAGGCAGGGGGCGGACTGAAGCTTTCTTT
many | TRBJ2-3 | - | TRBV7-2 | CASIGIGTRMADTQYF | TGTGCCAGCATCGGCATTGGGACACGGATGGCAGATACGCAGTATTTT
many | TRBJ1-3 | TRBD1 | TRBV6-1 | CASSFGQGAMTDTIYF | TGTGCCAGCAGTTTCGGACAGGGGGCTATGACAGACACCATATATTTT
many | TRBJ2-1 | - | TRBV27 | CASSLYPSGLKQFF | TGTGCCAGCAGTTTATATCCCTCAGGGTTGAAGCAGTTCTTC
many | TRBJ1-1 | - | TRBV7-3 | CASSSGGFTEAFF | TGTGCCAGCAGCTCCGGGGGCTTCACTGAAGCTTTCTTT
many | TRBJ1-1 | - | TRBV2 | CASKRRMVRQNTEAFF | TGTGCCAGCAAGAGGCGGATGGTCAGGCAAAACACTGAAGCTTTCTTT
few | TRBJ2-3 | TRBD2 | TRBV6-1 | CASSRGGTPTDTQYF | TGTGCCAGCAGTCGGGGGGGGACTCCCACAGATACGCAGTATTTT
few | TRBJ1-1 | - | TRBV29-1 | CSVIMNTEAFF | TGCAGCGTTATAATGAACACTGAAGCTTTCTTT
many | TRBJ2-1 | TRBD1 | TRBV7-6 | CASSLKTGLSEQFF | TGTGCCAGCAGCTTAAAGACAGGGCTGAGTGAGCAGTTCTTC
many | TRBJ2-1 | TRBD2 | TRBV18 | CASSFLAGGYNEQFF | TGTGCCAGCTCCTTCCTGGCGGGGGGCTACAATGAGCAGTTCTTC
many | TRBJ1-1 | - | TRBV5-5 | CASSRAARGKAFF | TGTGCCAGCAGTCGGGCGGCCAGGGGCAAAGCTTTCTTT
many | TRBJ2-1 | - | TRBV20-1 | CSARADPSSYNEQFF | TGCAGTGCTAGAGCAGACCCGAGCTCCTACAATGAGCAGTTCTTC
- | TRBJ1-6 | - | TRBV30 | CAWSPPGGRNSPLHF | TGTGCCTGGAGTCCCCCTGGCGGGAGGAATTCACCCCTCCACTTT
many | TRBJ1-1 | - | TRBV6-2/TRBV6-3 | CASSYSGQSNTEAFF | TGTGCCAGCAGCTACTCAGGACAGTCGAACACTGAAGCTTTCTTT
once | TRBJ1-2 | - | TRBV10-3 | CAISVSTGEYGYTF | TGTGCCATCAGTGTATCTACTGGGGAATATGGCTACACCTTC
many | TRBJ1-1 | - | TRBV5-1 | CASSLRGDTEAFF | TGCGCCAGCAGCTTGAGGGGGGACACTGAAGCTTTCTTT
many | TRBJ1-4 | TRBD1 | TRBV15 | CATSISGTATNEKLFF | TGTGCCACCAGCATCTCCGGGACAGCAACTAATGAAAAACTGTTTTTT
once | TRBJ2-7 | - | TRBV28 | CASSPPLLYEQYF | TGTGCCAGCAGTCCGCCCCTCCTCTACGAGCAGTACTTC
many | TRBJ1-2 | TRBD1 | TRBV7-8 | CASSLAMGQGYYGYTF | TGTGCCAGCAGCTTAGCGATGGGACAGGGGTACTATGGCTACACCTTC
many | TRBJ2-1 | - | TRBV7-2 | CASSLAASNEQFF | TGTGCCAGCAGCTTAGCAGCTAGCAATGAGCAGTTCTTC
- | TRBJ1-2 | TRBD1 | TRBV3-1 | CASSPHGTGGSGYTF | TGTGCCAGCAGCCCCCACGGGACAGGGGGTAGTGGCTACACCTTC
many | TRBJ2-5 | - | TRBV9 | CASSPGTLTETQYF | TGTGCCAGCAGCCCGGGGACTCTCACGGAGACCCAGTACTTC
many | TRBJ1-1 | - | TRBV7-9 | CASSLVDSLPGAFF | TGTGCCAGCAGCTTAGTCGATAGCCTCCCGGGGGCTTTCTTT
many | TRBJ1-4 | TRBD1 | TRBV11-2 | CASSPRTGGEKLFF | TGTGCCAGCAGCCCCCGGACAGGGGGCGAAAAACTGTTTTTT
few | TRBJ2-2 | TRBD1 | TRBV5-1 | CASSPSGTEIIGELFF | TGCGCCAGCAGCCCCTCCGGGACAGAGATTATCGGGGAGCTGTTTTTT